The clone carrying this TCR beta chain turned up a few times. Preparation of the TCRbeta library involved a method that used unique molecular identifiers. From the PCR reads, TCRdb called clonotypes with MiXCR, one entry per CDR3 protein. The data show about 410,000 distinct CDR3 sequences, around 20% seen once. Germline lookup yields CDR1 SNHLY and CDR2 FYNNEI. The ends were cut back, 2 bases at V and 3 bases at J, with 17 bases in the middle. The CDR3 is made up of 17 amino acids. This sample is part of a study of T-cell reconstitution after alpha-beta-depleted transplantation in children. This clonotype originated in a human donor who donated a stem cell graft to a child with acute myeloid leukemia. This sequence joins TRBV2 and TRBJ1-5; D remains unclear. The specimen comprised PBMCs from the stem cell graft donor, sampled from the stem cell graft. The CDR3 nucleotides read TGTGCCAGCAGTGAACTAGCTTGGACCCAAGACAATCAGCCCCAGCATTTT. Protein: CASSELAWTQDNQPQHF.